This T cell receptor (beta chain) comes out of a study of shared clonotypes between healthy human individuals. Selected positively for CCR7 and CD45RO-negative, naive CD8 cells excluded terminally differentiated effector memory CD45RA+ cells. Recent acute infections and vaccinations were absent in the healthy HIV-negative adult donors. The germline V gene encodes CDR1 SEHNR and CDR2 FQNEAQ (reference sequence). Trimming removed 2 bases at V and 3 bases at J, with 13 bases between. This CDR3 has 15 amino acids. Profiled with immunoSEQ multiplex PCR; TCRdb holds only in-frame clones, not every one. The data hold 650,000 to 800,000 clones, with around 92% observed a single time.

Sequenced input: naive CD8+ T cells sorted from blood. The J gene is TRBJ2-5, the V gene TRBV7-9, with D possibly being TRBD2 (6 bases). This TCR came from a man aged 25 to 40 in good health. The CDR3 nucleotides are TGTGCCAGCAGCTTAATGGTTTCGGGGGAAGAGACCCAGTACTTC. Encoded protein: CASSLMVSGEETQYF.